The entry below describes one TCR beta chain. The antigen remains undetermined. Sequenced by immunoSEQ multiplex PCR; TCRdb stores in-frame clones only, minus some. Of 85,000 to 130,000 clones listed, 80% to 95% are singletons. The data were obtained in a study of siplizumab effects on memory and regulatory T cells. General study findings and limits: The suppressive capacity of proliferating Tregs from siplizumab cultures remained unconfirmed. Proliferating CD4+ or CD8+ clones, roughly 80-97% of them, lacked an assignable naive or memory phenotype.

CDR3 length: 13 amino acids. CDR1 MNHNY and CDR2 SVGAGI come from the germline V gene (reference sequence). V lost 5 bases and J lost 3; bases outside the gene matches: 4. The genes are TRBV6-6 and TRBJ2-7; 7 bases are a match to TRBD2. Material: CD4+ T cells sorted from blood. This clonotype was sampled from a human donor in good health. Some clones in this sample may be carry-over from other donors' samples. The CDR3 nucleotides are TGTGCCAGCAGTGGGGCGGGAGACTACGAGCAGTACTTC. Amino acids: CASSGAGDYEQYF.